The clone carrying this T cell receptor (beta chain) turned up a few times. This sample stems from a study of identical twins. MiXCR, applied by TCRdb to the 5' RACE reads, yields one record per CDR3 protein. This sample has about 330,000 distinct CDR3 sequences; about 12% occur once, and the top ten carry around 7.2%. This CDR3 spans 15 amino acids. V lost 0 bases and J lost 1, with 7 bases in between. The germline gives CDR1 PRHDT, CDR2 FYEKMQ (reference sequence). Separately, the same data were catalogued under a study of yellow fever vaccine responses in identical twins.

The source of this sequence is a woman between 18 and 29 years old in good health. The J gene is TRBJ1-5, the V gene TRBV13; D not certain. Source material: CD8+ T cells sorted from blood. For the CDR3, the DNA is TGTGCCAGCAGCTTAGGGTGGGGAAGCAATCAGCCCCAGCATTTT. Protein sequence: CASSLGWGSNQPQHF.